The 23 T cell receptor beta chains reported below all come from one sample, sequenced in a study of identical twins. TCRdb ran MiXCR on the 5' RACE reads and lists one entry per CDR3 protein. The table lists hundreds of thousands of distinct CDR3 sequences, 7.5% of them singletons. The same data also went into a second study, on yellow fever vaccine responses in identical twins.

Sample: memory (CD45RO+) T cells sorted from blood. These receptors originate from a woman younger than 30 in good health.

The sample holds many counts of this clonotype. The genes are TRBV12-3 or TRBV12-4 and TRBJ2-7, with 9 bases matching TRBD2. The ends lost 6 bases at V and 4 bases at J; junction bases unmatched: 13. The CDR3 loop spans 16 amino acids. The CDR3, as DNA: TGTGCCAGCAGCCTTGAGGCCCGCGGGGGGGTTTACGAGCAGTACTTC. It encodes CASSLEARGGVYEQYF.

This clonotype has more than one count but fewer than ten. The rearrangement joins TRBV28 to TRBJ2-7, with TRBD1 matching 7 bases. The CDR3 extends over 14 amino acids. Germline assignment: CDR1 MDHEN and CDR2 SYDVKM. Trimming cost V 6 bases and J 4 bases; bases outside gene matches: 9. Here the CDR3 DNA reads TGTGCCAGCAGACCTCAGGACAGGTTTTACGAGCAGTACTTC. This gives the protein CASRPQDRFYEQYF.

This chain uses TRBV7-9 with TRBJ1-4; 7 bases are a match to TRBD1. The CDR3 sequence is 16 residues long. V was pared by 3 bases and J by 10 bases, with 14 bases of the junction left unmatched. In germline, CDR1 is SEHNR, CDR2 FQNEAQ (reference sequence). Here the CDR3 DNA reads TGTGCCAGCAGCTTCCGACAGGGACCTTCGTTTGGAAAACTGTTTTTT. As protein: CASSFRQGPSFGKLFF.

The J gene is TRBJ2-1, the V gene TRBV2; D ambiguous. Trimming pared 7 bases from V and 6 bases from J, leaving 13 bases between. The V gene's germline CDR1 is SNHLY and CDR2 FYNNEI. This CDR3 region has 13 residues. Here the CDR3 DNA reads TGTGCCAGCACTGGGTGGAGCTCCAATGAGCAGTTCTTC. Encoded protein: CASTGWSSNEQFF.

CDR3 sequence reads: CASSPVPGLSEQYF. CDR3 bases: TGTGCCAGCAGCCCTGTCCCCGGATTATCCGAGCAGTACTTC. The chain joins TRBV3-1 to TRBJ2-7; D ambiguous. This CDR3 has 14 residues. Germline-derived CDR1 and CDR2 are LGHDT and YNNKEL (reference sequence). Trimming shortened V by 4 bases and J by 6 bases, and 16 bases separated the two germline ends.

This clonotype was seen only a few times. V and J are TRBV11-2 and TRBJ2-2, with D possibly TRBD2 on 7 matching bases. CDR1 and CDR2 from the germline V gene are SGHAT and FQNNGV. This CDR3 comprises 13 residues. Trimming removed 6 bases at V and 7 bases at J, with 12 bases between. CDR3 sequence reads: CASRIRGGGELFF. The CDR3 DNA reads TGTGCCAGCAGAATAAGGGGGGGCGGGGAGCTGTTTTTT.

This clonotype was counted only a few times. V usage is TRBV7-3 and J usage is TRBJ2-3, with D possibly TRBD2 on 6 matching bases. The CDR3 loop spans 14 amino acids. Germline V gene data show CDR1 as SGHTA and CDR2 as FQGTGA. The germline V and J ends were trimmed by 5 bases and 4 bases, with 13 bases remaining between them. The DNA of the CDR3 is TGTGCCAGCAGCCGAGGGGAGCGGGCAGATACGCAGTATTTT. Its translation is CASSRGERADTQYF.

This clonotype occurred many times. This chain uses TRBV6-5 with TRBJ2-2; D is possibly TRBD1 (6 bases). The length of the CDR3 is 13 residues. Per the germline V gene, CDR1 is MNHEY and CDR2 is SVGAGI. V was clipped by 4 bases and J by 6 bases, with 9 bases between them. Here the CDR3 DNA reads TGTGCCAGCAGTTCCTACAGGGCCGGGGAGCTGTTTTTT. Encoded protein: CASSSYRAGELFF.

This clonotype was seen more than once but under ten times. The J gene is TRBJ2-3, the V gene TRBV6-5, with D unclear. CDR1 is MNHEY, CDR2 SVGAGI, per germline. The V and J ends lost 3 bases and 4 bases respectively, with 23 bases between them. The CDR3 has 18 residues. In DNA, the CDR3 is TGTGCCAGCAGTTATCCTCCGACATCTAGTCCCCGCGCAGATACGCAGTATTTT. This sequence encodes CASSYPPTSSPRADTQYF.

This clonotype was observed at least ten times. The chain employs TRBV6-2 or TRBV6-3 and TRBJ2-1; 9 nucleotides align to TRBD2. The J segment lost 2 bases and the V segment lost 3 bases, leaving 8 bases of the junction unmatched. Per the germline V gene, CDR1 is MNHEY and CDR2 is SVGEGT. CDR3 size: 17 residues. For the CDR3, the DNA is TGTGCCAGCAGTTATGAGGCTAGCGGGGTCACCTACAATGAGCAGTTCTTC. This sequence encodes CASSYEASGVTYNEQFF.

This clonotype was observed a few times. The chain links TRBV28 to TRBJ1-2, with D possibly being TRBD1 (6 bases). CDR1 MDHEN and CDR2 SYDVKM come from the germline V gene. The CDR3 totals 16 residues. V shed 6 bases and J shed 4 bases, with 21 bases lying between them. CDR3 residues: CASSFYHQGQGYGYTF. CDR3 DNA sequence: TGTGCCAGCAGCTTCTACCACCAGGGGCAGGGCTATGGCTACACCTTC.

In DNA form, the CDR3 reads TGTGCCAGCAGCCAAATGGAGCGGGGAAACCTCCAGGGCTACACCTTC. Residues: CASSQMERGNLQGYTF. V and J are TRBV14 and TRBJ1-2; D uncertain. This CDR3 has 16 residues. CDR1 is SGHDN, CDR2 FVKESK, per germline. The ends were cut back, 2 bases at V and 8 bases at J, with 21 bases in the middle.

The chain joins TRBV7-2 to TRBJ2-7; D call uncertain. Trimming cost V 8 bases and J 6 bases, with 17 bases left between them. CDR3 length: 13 amino acids. Germline V gene lookup returns CDR1 SGHTA and CDR2 FQGNSA. The CDR3 nucleotides read TGTGCCAGCGGGCCGGAGCTTATCAGCGAGCAGTACTTC. Translation gives CASGPELISEQYF.

This clonotype showed up just a few times. V usage is TRBV6-2 or TRBV6-3 and J usage is TRBJ2-5, with 8 bases that match TRBD1. The CDR3 length is 13 residues. Looked up from germline, CDR1 is MNHEY and CDR2 is SVGEGT. Trimming cost V 6 bases and J 5 bases; bases outside gene matches: 5. CDR3 residues: CASSSDRAETQYF. The CDR3 region has the DNA TGTGCCAGCAGCTCGGACAGGGCGGAGACCCAGTACTTC.

In its sample, this clonotype was seen many times. This sequence joins TRBV7-3 and TRBJ2-5; D is ambiguous. V lost 5 bases and J 3 bases, leaving 13 bases between the germline ends. In germline, CDR1 is SGHTA, CDR2 FQGTGA. The CDR3 runs to 14 residues. The CDR3 protein is CASSPTGYKETQYF. CDR3 DNA sequence: TGTGCCAGCAGCCCCACTGGGTATAAAGAGACCCAGTACTTC.

This clonotype has just a few counts. This CDR3 reads CASSRRLAGSYNEQFF. The CDR3 coding sequence is TGTGCCAGCAGTCGGCGACTAGCGGGGTCCTACAATGAGCAGTTCTTC. The V gene is TRBV7-9, the J gene TRBJ2-1; 11 nucleotides match TRBD2. J lost 1 base, V lost 6 bases, and 5 bases had no gene match. Germline V CDR1 and CDR2: SEHNR, FQNEAQ (reference sequence). CDR3 length: 16 amino acids.

In its sample, this clonotype was seen a few times. The chain employs TRBV27 and TRBJ2-7; TRBD2 matches at 13 bases. V dropped 4 bases and J dropped 2; count of bases not matched to a gene: 5. CDR1 MNHEY and CDR2 SMNVEV come from the germline V gene (reference sequence). The CDR3 runs 16 residues. The CDR3 sequence: CASSWAGTSGTYEQYF. CDR3 bases: TGTGCCAGCAGTTGGGCCGGGACTAGCGGGACCTACGAGCAGTACTTC.

The sample holds many counts of this clonotype. The chain employs TRBV6-1 and TRBJ1-5, with D possibly TRBD1 on 6 matching bases. This CDR3 region has 15 residues. Trimming pared 6 bases from V and 5 bases from J, leaving 17 bases between. Per germline, CDR1 MNHNS and CDR2 SASEGT. The CDR3 here is CASSGGSGDYQPQHF. The CDR3 bases are TGTGCCAGCAGCGGAGGGTCAGGGGACTATCAGCCCCAGCATTTT.

This clonotype was seen many times. The chain links TRBV12-3 or TRBV12-4 to TRBJ1-1, with 8 bases that match TRBD1. The CDR3 loop spans 15 amino acids. J was trimmed by 1 base and V by 3 bases; bases with no gene match: 4. CDR3 sequence: CASSFYGTGNTEAFF. CDR3 nucleotides: TGTGCCAGCAGTTTTTACGGGACAGGGAACACTGAAGCTTTCTTT.

In this sample, this clonotype turned up many times. The chain recombines TRBV20-1 with TRBJ2-7; a possible D gene is TRBD1 (6 bases). V lost 8 bases and J 3 bases, leaving 17 bases between the germline ends. From germline, CDR1 is DFQATT and CDR2 SNEGSKA (reference sequence). CDR3 length equals 13 residues. CDR3 protein: CSSSGQRNYEQYF. Here the CDR3 DNA reads TGCAGTTCGTCCGGACAGAGGAACTACGAGCAGTACTTC.

There are a few counts of this clonotype. CDR3 sequence reads: CSARPQGASGEQYF. For the CDR3, the DNA is TGCAGTGCTAGGCCACAGGGGGCGTCGGGCGAGCAGTACTTC. The J gene is TRBJ2-7, the V gene TRBV20-1; TRBD1 matches 9 bases. The V segment lost 3 bases and the J segment 6 bases; nucleotides outside the gene matches: 9. There are 14 residues in the CDR3. The germline CDR1 and CDR2 sequences are DFQATT and SNEGSKA (reference sequence).

The table lists this clonotype with many counts. The CDR3 spells CSALTSSSDTQYF. The CDR3 DNA is TGCAGCGCCCTAACCTCATCATCAGATACGCAGTATTTT. The chain uses TRBV29-1 and TRBJ2-3; D gene uncertain. Trimming took 7 bases from V and 4 from J, leaving 15 bases between them. Germline CDR1 and CDR2: SQVTM and ANQGSEA. The CDR3 consists of 13 residues.

The J gene is TRBJ2-7, the V gene TRBV2; D is possibly TRBD1 (6 bases). This CDR3 has 12 residues. Looked up from germline, CDR1 is SNHLY and CDR2 is FYNNEI. V shed 6 bases and J shed 5 bases, with 11 bases lying between them. In DNA form, the CDR3 reads TGTGCCAGCAGACAGGGTCGCCACGAGCAGTACTTC. Its translation: CASRQGRHEQYF. Supplemented by reference TRBV2 and TRBJ2-7, the full variable domain reads EPEVTQTPSHQVTQMGQEVILRCVPISNHLYFYWYRQILGQKVEFLVSFYNNEISEKSEIFDDQFSVERPDGSNFTLKIRSTKLEDSAMYFCASRQGRHEQYFGPGTRLTVT.